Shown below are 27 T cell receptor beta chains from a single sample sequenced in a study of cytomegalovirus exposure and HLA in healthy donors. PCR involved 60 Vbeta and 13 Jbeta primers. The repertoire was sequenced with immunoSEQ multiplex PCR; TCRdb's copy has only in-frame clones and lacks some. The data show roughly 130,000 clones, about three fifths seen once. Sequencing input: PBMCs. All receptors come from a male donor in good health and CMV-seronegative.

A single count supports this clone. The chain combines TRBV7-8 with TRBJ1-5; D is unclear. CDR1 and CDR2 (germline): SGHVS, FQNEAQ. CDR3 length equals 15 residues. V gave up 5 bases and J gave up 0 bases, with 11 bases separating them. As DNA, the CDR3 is TGTGCCAGCAGCCCGGGTGGCTATAGCAATCAGCCCCAGCATTTT. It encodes CASSPGGYSNQPQHF. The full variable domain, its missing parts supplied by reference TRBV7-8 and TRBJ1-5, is GAGVSQSPRYKVAKRGQDVALRCDPISGHVSLFWYQQALGQGPEFLTYFQNEAQLDKSGLPSDRFFAERPEGSVSTLKIQRTQQEDSAVYLCASSPGGYSNQPQHFGDGTRLSIL.

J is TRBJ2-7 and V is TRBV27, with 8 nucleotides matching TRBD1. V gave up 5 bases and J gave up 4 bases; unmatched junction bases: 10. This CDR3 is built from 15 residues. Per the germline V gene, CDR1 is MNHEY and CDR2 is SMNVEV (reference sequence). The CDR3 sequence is CASSLTGTGWYEQYF. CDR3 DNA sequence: TGTGCCAGCAGTCTTACCGGGACAGGTTGGTACGAGCAGTACTTC.

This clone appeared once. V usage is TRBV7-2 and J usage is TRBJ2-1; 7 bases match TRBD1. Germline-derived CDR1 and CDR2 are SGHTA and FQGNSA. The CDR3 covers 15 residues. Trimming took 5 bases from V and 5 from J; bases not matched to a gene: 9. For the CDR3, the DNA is TGTGCCAGCAGCACGACCCGGGACAGCCACAATGAGCAGTTCTTC. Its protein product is CASSTTRDSHNEQFF.

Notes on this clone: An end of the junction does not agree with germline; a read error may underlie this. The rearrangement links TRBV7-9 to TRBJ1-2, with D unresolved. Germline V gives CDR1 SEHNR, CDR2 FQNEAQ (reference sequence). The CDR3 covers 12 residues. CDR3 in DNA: TGTTCCAGCAGCTTAACATCCAGGGGCTACACCTTC. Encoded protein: CSSSLTSRGYTF.

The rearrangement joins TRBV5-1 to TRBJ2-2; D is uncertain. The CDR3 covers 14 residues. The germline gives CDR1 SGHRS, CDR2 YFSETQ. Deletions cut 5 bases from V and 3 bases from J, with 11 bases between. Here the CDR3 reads CASSIQMDTGELFF. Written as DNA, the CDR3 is TGCGCCAGCAGTATCCAGATGGACACCGGGGAGCTGTTTTTT.

The CDR3 reads CASKFSGGYGYTF. CDR3 nucleotide sequence: TGTGCCAGCAAGTTTAGTGGTGGCTATGGCTACACCTTC. V usage is TRBV11-2 and J usage is TRBJ1-2, with D hard to call. V was pared by 7 bases and J by 4 bases, with 13 bases between. The CDR3 sequence is 13 residues long. Germline assignment: CDR1 SGHAT and CDR2 FQNNGV. The complete variable domain, with remaining parts taken from reference TRBV11-2 and TRBJ1-2, reads EAGVAQSPRYKIIEKRQSVAFWCNPISGHATLYWYQQILGQGPKLLIQFQNNGVVDDSQLPKDRFSAERLKGVDSTLKIQPAKLEDSAVYLCASKFSGGYGYTFGSGTRLTVV.

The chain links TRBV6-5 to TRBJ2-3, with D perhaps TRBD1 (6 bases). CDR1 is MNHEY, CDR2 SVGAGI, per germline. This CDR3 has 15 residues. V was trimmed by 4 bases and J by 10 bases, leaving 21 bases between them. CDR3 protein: CASSSYPQGPPSQYF. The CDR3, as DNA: TGTGCCAGCAGTTCTTACCCGCAGGGGCCTCCGTCGCAGTATTTT.

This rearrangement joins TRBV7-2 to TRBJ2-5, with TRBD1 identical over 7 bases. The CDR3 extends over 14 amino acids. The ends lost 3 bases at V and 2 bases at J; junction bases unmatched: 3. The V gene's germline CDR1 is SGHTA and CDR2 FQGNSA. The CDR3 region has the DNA TGTGCCAGCAGCTTCCAGACAGGGCAAGAGACCCAGTACTTC. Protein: CASSFQTGQETQYF.

CDR3 in amino acids: CASSHTNTGELFF. The CDR3 DNA follows: TGCGCCAGCAGTCACACGAACACCGGGGAGCTGTTTTTT. The chain combines TRBV4-1 with TRBJ2-2; D gene ambiguous. The CDR3 loop spans 13 amino acids. Trimming took off 6 bases at V and 0 bases at J, with 5 bases between the two ends. CDR1 MGHRA and CDR2 YSYEKL come from the germline V gene.

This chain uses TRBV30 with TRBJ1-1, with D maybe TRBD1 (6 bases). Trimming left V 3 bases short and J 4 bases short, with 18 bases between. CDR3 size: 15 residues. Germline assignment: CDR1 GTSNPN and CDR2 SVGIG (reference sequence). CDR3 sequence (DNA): TGTGCCTGGAGAAGAGCTCTACAGGGTGGCACTGAAGCTTTCTTT. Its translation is CAWRRALQGGTEAFF.

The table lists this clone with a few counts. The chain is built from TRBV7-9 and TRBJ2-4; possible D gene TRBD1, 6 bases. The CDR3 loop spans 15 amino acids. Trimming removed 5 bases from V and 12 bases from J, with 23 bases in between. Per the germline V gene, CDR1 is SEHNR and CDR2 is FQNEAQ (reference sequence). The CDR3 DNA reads TGTGCCAGCAGCGCCGCAGGGGCCCAAAGTTCCAGTCAGTACTTC. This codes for CASSAAGAQSSSQYF. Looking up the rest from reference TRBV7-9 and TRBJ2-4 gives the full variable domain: DTGVSQNPRHKITKRGQNVTFRCDPISEHNRLYWYRQTLGQGPEFLTYFQNEAQLEKSRLLSDRFSAERPKGSFSTLEIQRTEQGDSAMYLCASSAAGAQSSSQYFGAGTRLSVL.

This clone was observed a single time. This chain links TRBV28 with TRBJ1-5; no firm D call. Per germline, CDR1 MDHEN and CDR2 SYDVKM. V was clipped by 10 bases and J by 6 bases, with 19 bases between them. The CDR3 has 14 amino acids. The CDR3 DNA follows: TGTGCCAACAGACCTGCGGGGTTTGCTCAGCCCCAGCATTTT. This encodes CANRPAGFAQPQHF.

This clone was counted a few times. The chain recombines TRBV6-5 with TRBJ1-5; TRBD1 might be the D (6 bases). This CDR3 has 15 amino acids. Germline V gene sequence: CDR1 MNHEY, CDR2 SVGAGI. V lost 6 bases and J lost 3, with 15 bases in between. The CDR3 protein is CASRRLGQSNQPQHF. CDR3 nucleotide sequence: TGTGCCAGCAGAAGACTCGGACAGTCCAATCAGCCCCAGCATTTT.

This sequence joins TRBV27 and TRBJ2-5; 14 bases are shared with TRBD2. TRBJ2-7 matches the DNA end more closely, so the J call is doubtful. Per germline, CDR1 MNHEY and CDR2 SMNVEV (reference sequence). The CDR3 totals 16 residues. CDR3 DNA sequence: TGTGCCAGCAGCGAAAGTGGACTAGCGGGGGGCTACGAGCAGTACTTC. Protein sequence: CASSESGLAGGYEQYF.

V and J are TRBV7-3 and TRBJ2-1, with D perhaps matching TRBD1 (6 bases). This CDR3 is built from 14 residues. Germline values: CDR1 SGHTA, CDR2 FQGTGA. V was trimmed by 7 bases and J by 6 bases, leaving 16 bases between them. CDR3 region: CASKRGPRGNEQFF. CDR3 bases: TGTGCCAGCAAAAGGGGCCCCAGGGGCAATGAGCAGTTCTTC.

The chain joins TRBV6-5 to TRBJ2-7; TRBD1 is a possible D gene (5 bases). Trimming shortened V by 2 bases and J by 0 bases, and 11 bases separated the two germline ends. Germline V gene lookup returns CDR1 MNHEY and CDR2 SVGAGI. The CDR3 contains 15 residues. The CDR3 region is CASSYAQDSSYEQYF. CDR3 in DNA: TGTGCCAGCAGTTACGCGCAAGACAGCTCCTACGAGCAGTACTTC.

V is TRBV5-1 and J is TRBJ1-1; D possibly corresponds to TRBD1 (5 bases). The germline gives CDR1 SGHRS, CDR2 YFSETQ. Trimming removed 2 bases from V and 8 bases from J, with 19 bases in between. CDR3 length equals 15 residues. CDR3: CASSLQLAQTAEAFF. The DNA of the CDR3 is TGCGCCAGCAGCTTACAGTTAGCCCAGACAGCAGAAGCTTTCTTT.

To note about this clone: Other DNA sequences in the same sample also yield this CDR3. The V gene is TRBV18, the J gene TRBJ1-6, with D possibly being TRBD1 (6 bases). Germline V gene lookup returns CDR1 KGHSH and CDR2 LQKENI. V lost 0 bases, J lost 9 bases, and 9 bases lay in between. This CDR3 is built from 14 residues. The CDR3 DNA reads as TGTGCCAGCTCACCACCAGGGGGTGGTTCACCCCTCCACTTT. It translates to CASSPPGGGSPLHF.

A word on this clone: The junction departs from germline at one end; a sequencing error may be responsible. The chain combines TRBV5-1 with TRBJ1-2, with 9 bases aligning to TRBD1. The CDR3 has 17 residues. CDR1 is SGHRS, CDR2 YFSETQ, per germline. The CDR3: CASSLGQTGGAGYGYPF. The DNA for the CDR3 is TGCGCCAGCAGCTTGGGACAAACAGGGGGCGCAGGGTATGGCTACCCCTTC.

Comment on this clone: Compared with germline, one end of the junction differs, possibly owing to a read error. The CDR3 protein is CASSGRVIRIF. DNA for the CDR3: TGTGCCTCCTCGGGCAGGGTAATTCGTATCTTT. The chain joins TRBV30 to TRBJ1-1, with D tentatively TRBD1 (5 bases). The V gene's germline CDR1 is GTSNPN and CDR2 SVGIG (reference sequence). The CDR3 extends over 11 amino acids.

The CDR3 sequence: CASSPQGTGGREQYF. The CDR3 DNA sequence: TGTGCCAGCAGCCCACAGGGGACAGGGGGCCGCGAGCAGTACTTC. The V and J genes are TRBV7-6 and TRBJ2-7, with 12 bases lining up with TRBD1. This CDR3 spans 15 amino acids. J gave up 6 bases and V 5 bases, and 8 bases lay outside the gene matches. Germline CDR1 is SGHVS and CDR2 is FNYEAQ.

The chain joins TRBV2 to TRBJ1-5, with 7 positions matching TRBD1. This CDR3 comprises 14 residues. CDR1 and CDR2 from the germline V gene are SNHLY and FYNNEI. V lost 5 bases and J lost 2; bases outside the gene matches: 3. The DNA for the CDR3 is TGTGCCAGCAGTTTAACAGGGGGCAATCAGCCCCAGCATTTT. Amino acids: CASSLTGGNQPQHF.

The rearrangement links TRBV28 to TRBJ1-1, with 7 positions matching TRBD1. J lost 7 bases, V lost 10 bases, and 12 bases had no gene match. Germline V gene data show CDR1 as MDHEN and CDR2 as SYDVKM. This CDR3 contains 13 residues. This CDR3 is CATLRGDTREAFF. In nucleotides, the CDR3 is TGTGCCACCCTCAGGGGGGATACCCGTGAAGCTTTCTTT.

CDR3 sequence (DNA): TGTGCCAGCAGTAAGGAGTCCTCTGGGGCCAACGTCCTGACTTTC. Translating gives CASSKESSGANVLTF. This sequence joins TRBV11-2 and TRBJ2-6; no firm D call. The CDR3 contains 15 residues. Germline values: CDR1 SGHAT, CDR2 FQNNGV. V was clipped by 6 bases and J by 0 bases, with 9 bases between them. The full variable domain, in which reference TRBV11-2 and TRBJ2-6 provide the parts outside the CDR3, is EAGVAQSPRYKIIEKRQSVAFWCNPISGHATLYWYQQILGQGPKLLIQFQNNGVVDDSQLPKDRFSAERLKGVDSTLKIQPAKLEDSAVYLCASSKESSGANVLTFGAGSRLTVL.

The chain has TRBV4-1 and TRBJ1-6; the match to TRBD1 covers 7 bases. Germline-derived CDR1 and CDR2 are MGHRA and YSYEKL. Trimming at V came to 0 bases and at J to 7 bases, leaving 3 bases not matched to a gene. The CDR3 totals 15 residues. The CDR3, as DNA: TGCGCCAGCAGCCAAGAGCCGACAGGGAATTCACCCCTCCACTTT. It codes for CASSQEPTGNSPLHF.

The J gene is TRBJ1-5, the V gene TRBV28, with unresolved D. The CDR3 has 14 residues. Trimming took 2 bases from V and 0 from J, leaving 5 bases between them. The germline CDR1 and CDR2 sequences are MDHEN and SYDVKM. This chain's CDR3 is CASSLLISNQPQHF. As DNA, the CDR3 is TGTGCCAGCAGTTTACTAATTAGCAATCAGCCCCAGCATTTT.

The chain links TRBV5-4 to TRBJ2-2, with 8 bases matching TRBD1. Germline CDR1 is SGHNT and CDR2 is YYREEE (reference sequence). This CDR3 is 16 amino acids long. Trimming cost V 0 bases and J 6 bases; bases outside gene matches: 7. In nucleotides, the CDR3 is TGTGCCAGCAGCTTGGCAACAGGGGGAAGATCCGGGGAGCTGTTTTTT. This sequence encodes CASSLATGGRSGELFF.